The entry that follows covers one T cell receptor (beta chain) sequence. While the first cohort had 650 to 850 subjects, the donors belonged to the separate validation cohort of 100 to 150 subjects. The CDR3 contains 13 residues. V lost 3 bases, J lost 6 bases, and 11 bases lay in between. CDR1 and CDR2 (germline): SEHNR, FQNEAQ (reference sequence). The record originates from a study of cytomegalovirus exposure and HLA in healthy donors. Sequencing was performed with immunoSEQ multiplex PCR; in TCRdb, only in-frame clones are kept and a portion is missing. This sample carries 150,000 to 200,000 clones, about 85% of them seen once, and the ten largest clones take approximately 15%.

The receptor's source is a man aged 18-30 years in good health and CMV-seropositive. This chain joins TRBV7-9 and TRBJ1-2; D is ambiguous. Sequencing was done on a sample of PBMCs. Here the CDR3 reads CASSFIQANGYTF. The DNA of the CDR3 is TGTGCCAGCAGCTTTATCCAGGCAAATGGCTACACCTTC.